The 7 T cell receptor beta chains below come from one sample, sequenced in a study of cytomegalovirus exposure and HLA in healthy donors. Clones were read by immunoSEQ multiplex PCR, and TCRdb kept only the in-frame ones, dropping some. The data hold some 240,000 clones, with over 75% observed a single time. Sequenced sample: PBMCs. These receptors originate from a woman under 30 in good health and CMV-seropositive.

This chain uses TRBV30 with TRBJ1-2; 7 bases match TRBD1. The junction had 10 bases not matched to a gene; V was cut back by 0 bases and J by 6 bases. The CDR3 is made up of 15 amino acids. Germline CDR1 is GTSNPN and CDR2 is SVGIG (reference sequence). The CDR3: CAWSVARQGRDGYTF. CDR3 DNA sequence: TGTGCCTGGAGTGTGGCCAGACAGGGTAGAGATGGCTACACCTTC.

V usage is TRBV5-6 and J usage is TRBJ2-7; a possible D gene is TRBD2 (5 bases). This CDR3 is 13 amino acids long. Germline V lookup: CDR1 SGHDT, CDR2 YYEEEE. V lost 7 bases, J lost 4 bases, and 15 bases lay in between. Here the CDR3 reads CASSSGSEYEQYF. The CDR3 region has the DNA TGTGCCAGCTCGAGTGGGAGTGAATACGAGCAGTACTTC.

The chain links TRBV10-3 to TRBJ2-3; D gene unclear. CDR1 and CDR2 from the germline V gene are ENHRY and SYGVKD. The CDR3 has 16 residues. Trimming removed 6 bases from V and 0 bases from J, with 16 bases in between. This chain's CDR3 is CAIRDPTAGSTDTQYF. In DNA form, the CDR3 reads TGTGCCATCAGAGATCCTACCGCAGGTAGCACAGATACGCAGTATTTT.

J is TRBJ1-2 and V is TRBV6-5; D call uncertain. The CDR3 contains 14 residues. V was shortened by 0 bases and J by 3 bases, with 8 bases between the two germline ends. Germline CDR1 is MNHEY and CDR2 is SVGAGI. DNA of the CDR3: TGTGCCAGCAGTTACTCGAGCGGGGACTATGGCTACACCTTC. Protein: CASSYSSGDYGYTF.

Only one count was recorded for this clone. This sequence joins TRBV28 and TRBJ1-1; D gene ambiguous. Germline CDR1 reads MDHEN; CDR2 reads SYDVKM. The CDR3 totals 14 residues. Trimming took 2 bases from V and 2 from J, leaving 9 bases between them. CDR3 amino acids: CASSLTGINTEAFF. DNA of the CDR3: TGTGCCAGCAGTTTAACCGGGATCAACACTGAAGCTTTCTTT.

The chain recombines TRBV10-2 with TRBJ2-7; D possibly corresponds to TRBD1 (5 bases). CDR1 is WSHSY and CDR2 is SAAADI in the germline V gene. This CDR3 contains 12 residues. V was shortened by 8 bases and J by 1 base, with 9 bases between the two germline ends. The CDR3 bases are TGCGCCAGCGCAGGGCTTTCCTACGAGCAGTACTTC. It specifies CASAGLSYEQYF.

The chain has TRBV4-1 and TRBJ2-3; 14 nucleotides match TRBD2. Germline CDR1 is MGHRA and CDR2 is YSYEKL. V shed 4 bases, J shed 7 bases, and the junction held 10 bases outside the gene matches. The CDR3 is made up of 17 amino acids. Here the CDR3 DNA reads TGCGCCAGCAGCCGGGGACTAGCGGGAGAGAAGGGTAATACGCAGTATTTT. Encoded protein: CASSRGLAGEKGNTQYF.